One T cell receptor (beta chain) is described in this entry. Antigen unknown. The sample originates from a study of cytomegalovirus exposure and HLA in healthy donors. The PCR employed 60 Vbeta primers together with 13 Jbeta primers. Per the original methods: Later, an analysis found some 80 million unique TCR beta chains, and 9.5 million to 12 million of these were shared. TCRdb's copy holds only in-frame clones and misses some; the assay was immunoSEQ multiplex PCR. The D gene and trimming were derived from the DNA, and the V and J assignments and clone size from that table. The data hold about 50,000 clones, with about 81% observed a single time. Participants comprised healthy donors of bone marrow. Germline assignment: CDR1 MNHNY and CDR2 SVGAGI (reference sequence). CDR3 length: 14 amino acids. The trim removed 2 bases at V and 6 bases at J, leaving 5 bases unmatched. Study conclusions and caveats: Productive status was seen about 90% or about 30% of the time for most TCR beta V segments in an earlier analysis. TCR beta V- and J-gene trimming was later associated with a missense DCLRE1C variant.

Sequences were obtained from PBMCs. This TCR derives from a boy between 10 and 17 years old in good health and CMV-seropositive. This chain joins TRBV6-6 and TRBJ2-3, with TRBD1 matching over 7 bases. CDR3 amino acids: CASSYIGGEDTQYF. The CDR3, as DNA: TGTGCCAGCAGTTACATAGGGGGCGAGGATACGCAGTATTTT.